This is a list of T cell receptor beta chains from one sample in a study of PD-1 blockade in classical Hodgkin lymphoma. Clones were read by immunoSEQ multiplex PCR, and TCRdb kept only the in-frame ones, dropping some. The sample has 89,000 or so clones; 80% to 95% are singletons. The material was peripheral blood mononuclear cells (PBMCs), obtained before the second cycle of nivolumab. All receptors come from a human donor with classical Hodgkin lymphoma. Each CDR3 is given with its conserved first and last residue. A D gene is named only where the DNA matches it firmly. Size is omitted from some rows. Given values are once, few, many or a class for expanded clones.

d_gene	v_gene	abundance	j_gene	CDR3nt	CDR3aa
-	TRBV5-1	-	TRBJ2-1	TGCGCCAGCAGCTTGGCACGGAACAATGAGCAGTTCTTC	CASSLARNNEQFF
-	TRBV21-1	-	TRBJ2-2	TGTGCCAGCAGCCGACAGGGTTTGGCGAACACCGGGGAGCTGTTTTTT	CASSRQGLANTGELFF
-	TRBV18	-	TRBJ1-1	TGTGCCAGCTCACCCAGTGGTCCTCTGGCGAGCACTGAAGCTTTCTTT	CASSPSGPLASTEAFF
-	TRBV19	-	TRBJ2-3	TGTGCCAGTAGTATAGCCCATAGCGCTGATACGCAGTATTTT	CASSIAHSADTQYF
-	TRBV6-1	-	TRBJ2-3	TGTGCCAGCAGTACCCGGGACACCCTCGCTGATACGCAGTATTTT	CASSTRDTLADTQYF
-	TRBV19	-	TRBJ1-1	TGTGCCAGTAGTAAAAGGCGAGCCGGGGGCACTGAAGCTTTCTTT	CASSKRRAGGTEAFF
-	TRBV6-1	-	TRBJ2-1	TGTGCCAGCCTCATGGGGGCCTACAATGAGCAGTTCTTC	CASLMGAYNEQFF
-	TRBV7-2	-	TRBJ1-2	TGTGCCAGCAGCCCAGGGAGCTATGGCTACACCTTC	CASSPGSYGYTF
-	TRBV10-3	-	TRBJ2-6	TGTGCCATCAGTGTCCCGGACAGTCCAGCTGGGGCCAACGTCCTGACTTTC	CAISVPDSPAGANVLTF
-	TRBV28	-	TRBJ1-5	TGTGCCAGCAGTTTCCGAGGGGTGACCCTTCTGCATTTT	CASSFRGVTLLHF
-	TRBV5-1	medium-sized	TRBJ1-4	TGCGCCAGCAGCTTGGTTGGGGGATCTAATGAAAAACTGTTTTTT	CASSLVGGSNEKLFF
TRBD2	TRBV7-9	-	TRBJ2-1	TGTGCCAGCAGCTTAGGGACTAGCGGGAGTAACTACAATGAGCAGTTCTTC	CASSLGTSGSNYNEQFF
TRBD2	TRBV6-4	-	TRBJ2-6	TGTGCCAGCAGCCGGGTAGCGGGGATCCTAACATCTGGGGCCAACGTCCTGACTTTC	CASSRVAGILTSGANVLTF
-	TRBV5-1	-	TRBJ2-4	TGCGCCAGCAGCTTGGAAGGCCAAGTCAAAAACATTCAGTACTTC	CASSLEGQVKNIQYF
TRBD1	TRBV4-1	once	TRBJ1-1	TGCGCCAGCAGCCAGGACAGGGCTAACACTGAAGCTTTCTTT	CASSQDRANTEAFF
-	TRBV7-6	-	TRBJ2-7	TGTGCCAGCAGCTTAGTTACTAGCCAATTCTCCTACGAGCAGTACTTC	CASSLVTSQFSYEQYF
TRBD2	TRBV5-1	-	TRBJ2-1	TGCGCCAGCAGCCCGGGACTAGCGGGTACCAATGAGCAGTTCTTC	CASSPGLAGTNEQFF
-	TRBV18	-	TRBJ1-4	TGTGCCAGCTCACGCGGCCGAGATGAAAAACTGTTTTTT	CASSRGRDEKLFF
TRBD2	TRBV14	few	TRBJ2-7	TGTGCCAGCAGCCAACTAGCGGGAGTAAGCGAGCAGTACTTC	CASSQLAGVSEQYF
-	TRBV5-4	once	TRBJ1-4	TGTGCCAGCAGCCCCGAACCAGGGAGGCTTGAAAAACTGTTTTTT	CASSPEPGRLEKLFF
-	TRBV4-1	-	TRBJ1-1	TGCGCCAGCAGCCAAGCCCCCCAGACAGAGAACACTGAAGCTTTCTTT	CASSQAPQTENTEAFF
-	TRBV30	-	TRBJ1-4	TGTGCCTGGCTTCAGGAGTCTAATGAAAAACTGTTTTTT	CAWLQESNEKLFF
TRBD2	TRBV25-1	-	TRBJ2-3	TGTGCCAGCAGTGAAAGGGTTAGCGGGACCATCGATACGCAGTATTTT	CASSERVSGTIDTQYF
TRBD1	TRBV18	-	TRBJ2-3	TGTGCCAGCTCCGACCTACAGGGGTCCACAGATACGCAGTATTTT	CASSDLQGSTDTQYF
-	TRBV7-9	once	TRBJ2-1	TGTGCCAGCAGCCCCACTCGAGAGCCGTTCTTC	CASSPTREPFF
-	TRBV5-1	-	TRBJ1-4	TGCGCCAGCAGCTTGAACTGGCAGGCGACTAATGAAAAACTGTTTTTT	CASSLNWQATNEKLFF
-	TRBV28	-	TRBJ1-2	TGTGCCAGCAGACGAGGGGAGGCCTCTCCTTATGGCTACACCTTC	CASRRGEASPYGYTF
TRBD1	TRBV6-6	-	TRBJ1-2	TGTGCCAGCAGAGGGACAGGGGAAAACTATGGCTACACCTTC	CASRGTGENYGYTF
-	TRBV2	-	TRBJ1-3	TGTGCCAGCAGTGTGGGATCATCTGGAAACACCATATATTTT	CASSVGSSGNTIYF
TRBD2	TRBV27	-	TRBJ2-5	TGTGCCAGCAGTTTTGGCGGGAGGGAGACCCAGTACTTC	CASSFGGRETQYF